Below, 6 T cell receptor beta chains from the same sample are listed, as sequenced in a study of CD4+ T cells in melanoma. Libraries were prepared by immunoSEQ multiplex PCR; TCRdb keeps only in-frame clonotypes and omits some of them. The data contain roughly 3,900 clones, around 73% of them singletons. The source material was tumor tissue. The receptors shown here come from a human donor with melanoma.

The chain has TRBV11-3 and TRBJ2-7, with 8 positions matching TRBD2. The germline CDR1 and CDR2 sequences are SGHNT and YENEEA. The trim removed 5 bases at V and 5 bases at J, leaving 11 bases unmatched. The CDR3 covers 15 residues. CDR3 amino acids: CASSQGGAGAHEQYF. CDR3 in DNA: TGTGCCAGCAGCCAAGGAGGAGCGGGAGCACACGAGCAGTACTTC.

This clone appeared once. The CDR3 coding sequence is TGTGCCAGCTCCCCGGGGGGATTGGAGACCCAGTACTTC. It is translated as CASSPGGLETQYF. V is TRBV18 and J is TRBJ2-5; 7 bases are shared with TRBD2. CDR3 length: 13 amino acids. V lost 6 bases and J lost 5; bases outside the gene matches: 6. Germline loops: CDR1 KGHSH, CDR2 LQKENI.

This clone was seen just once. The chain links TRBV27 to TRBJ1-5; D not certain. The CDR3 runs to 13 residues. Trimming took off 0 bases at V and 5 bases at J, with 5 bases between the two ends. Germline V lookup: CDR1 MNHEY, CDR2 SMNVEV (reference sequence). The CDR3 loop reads CASSLSRDQPQHF. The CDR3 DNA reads TGTGCCAGCAGTTTATCAAGGGATCAGCCCCAGCATTTT.

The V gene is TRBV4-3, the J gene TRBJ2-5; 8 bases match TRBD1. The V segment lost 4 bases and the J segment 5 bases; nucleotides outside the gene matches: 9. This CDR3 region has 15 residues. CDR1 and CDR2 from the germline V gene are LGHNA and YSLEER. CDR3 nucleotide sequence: TGCGCCAGCAGCCGGGAACCCGGGACAGGCGAGACCCAGTACTTC. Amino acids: CASSREPGTGETQYF.

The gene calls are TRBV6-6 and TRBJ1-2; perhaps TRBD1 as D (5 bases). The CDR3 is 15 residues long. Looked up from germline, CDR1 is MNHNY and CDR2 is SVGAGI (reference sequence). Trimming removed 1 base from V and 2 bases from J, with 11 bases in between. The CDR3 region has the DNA TGTGCCAGCAGTTACTTGGGGGGGAGCAACTATGGCTACACCTTC. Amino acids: CASSYLGGSNYGYTF.

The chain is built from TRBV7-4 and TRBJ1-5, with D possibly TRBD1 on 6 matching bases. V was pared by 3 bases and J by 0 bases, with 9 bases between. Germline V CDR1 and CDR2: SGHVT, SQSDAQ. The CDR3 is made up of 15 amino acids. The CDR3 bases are TGTGCCAGCAGCTTCAGGGGTTATAGCAATCAGCCCCAGCATTTT. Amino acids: CASSFRGYSNQPQHF.